Sequencing of this T cell receptor beta chain was carried out in a study of cytomegalovirus exposure and HLA in healthy donors. Whole-study results and caveats: Per a prior analysis, the majority of TCR beta V segments were productive roughly 87% or roughly 30% of the time. In a later analysis, specific HLA alleles were associated with 15,000 to 20,000 TCR beta sequences at a 0.05 false discovery rate. In a later analysis, TCR beta V- and J-gene trimming showed a link to a missense DCLRE1C variant.

The PCR contained 60 Vbeta and 13 Jbeta primers. The protocol was immunoSEQ multiplex PCR, while the TCRdb copy is restricted to in-frame clones and leaves out a portion. In the table there are 200,000 or so clones, approximately 70% of which are singletons. The CDR3 contains 12 residues. Trimming cost V 8 bases and J 5 bases, with 9 bases left between them. CDR1 and CDR2 from the germline V gene are MNHNS and SASEGT. This clone appeared a few times. As yet, its antigen is unknown. The rearrangement links TRBV6-1 to TRBJ1-4; tentatively, D is TRBD1 (6 bases). The TCR comes from a man aged 35 to 55 in good health and CMV-seropositive. Source material: PBMCs. The CDR3 protein is CASGQFNEKLFF. The CDR3, as DNA: TGTGCCAGCGGACAGTTCAATGAAAAACTGTTTTTT.